This T cell receptor (beta chain) was observed in a study of blood T cell repertoires in COVID-19. Study information: Sites in the United States, Italy and Spain provided acute and convalescent COVID-19 samples. T cells, B-cell-depleted T cells, or PBMCs supplied cDNA or gDNA.

In the original analysis: For nucleated cells, counts were estimated from reference gene primer amplification. Assay used: immunoSEQ multiplex PCR; TCRdb lists only in-frame clones, some missing. From that table come the V and J calls and clone size; the DNA was used to work out D and trimming. The sample includes roughly 200,000 clones, approximately 78% seen only once; the top ten take 8.2%. Seattle patient enrollment occurred during active infection, with longitudinal follow-up thereafter. Sequenced material: peripheral blood. The TCR originated in a woman aged 80 or over with COVID-19, enrolled during active disease.

The chain's CDR3 is CASKGQSYGYTF. CDR3 nucleotide sequence: TGTGCCAGCAAGGGACAGAGCTATGGCTACACCTTC. The V and J genes are TRBV2 and TRBJ1-2; TRBD1 matches 7 bases. Trimming removed 7 bases from V and 4 bases from J; junction bases left unmatched: 3. This CDR3 is 12 amino acids long. CDR1 and CDR2 (germline): SNHLY, FYNNEI.